This T cell receptor (beta chain) derives from a study of a mutant IDH1 vaccine in newly diagnosed glioma. Study-level background: The start of vaccination came 4-6 weeks after radiotherapy alone, or with temozolomide cycles.

Assay used: immunoSEQ multiplex PCR; TCRdb lists only in-frame clones, some missing. The data show nearly 25,000 clones, with roughly 87% seen just once and over 3% held by the top ten. Regarding this clone: What it recognizes is unknown.

The time point was: week 47, end of study. Vaccination comprised doses that each held 300 ug of mutant IDH1 20-mer peptide, plus topical imiquimod. Diagnosis in the donors showed new WHO grade 3 or 4 astrocytomas that were IDH1-mutant and ATRX-lost. This TCR was recovered from a man aged 40-55 years with glioma. Some clones in this sample may be carry-over from other donors' samples. Sequencing was performed on PBMCs, taken from a glioma patient whose treatment included an IDH1 peptide vaccine.

DNA of the CDR3: TGTGCCAGCAGTTACTCCTCGGGTAGCAATCAGCCCCAGCATTTT. The encoded protein is CASSYSSGSNQPQHF. The chain links TRBV6-5 to TRBJ1-5, with D uncertain. V was shortened by 0 bases and J by 0 bases, with 6 bases between the two germline ends. CDR3 length equals 15 residues. The germline CDR1 and CDR2 sequences are MNHEY and SVGAGI.